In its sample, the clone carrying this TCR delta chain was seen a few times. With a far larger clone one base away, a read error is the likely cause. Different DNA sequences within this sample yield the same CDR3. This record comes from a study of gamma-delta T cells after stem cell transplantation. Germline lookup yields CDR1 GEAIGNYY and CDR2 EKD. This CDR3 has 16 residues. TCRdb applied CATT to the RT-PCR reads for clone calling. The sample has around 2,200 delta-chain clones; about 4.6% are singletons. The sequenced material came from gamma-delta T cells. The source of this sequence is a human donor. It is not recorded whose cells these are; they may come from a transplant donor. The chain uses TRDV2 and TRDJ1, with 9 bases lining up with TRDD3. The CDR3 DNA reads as TGTGCCTGTGTCCCACTAGGGGGGATACACGTTGATAAGCTCATCTTT. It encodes CACVPLGGIHVDKLIF.